What follows describes a single T cell receptor beta chain. The data are from a study of shared clonotypes between healthy human individuals. CD8 cells regarded as naive lacked CD45RO, were positively chosen for CCR7, and omitted terminally differentiated effector memory CD45RA+ cells. V was clipped by 2 bases and J by 5 bases, with 11 bases between them. The CDR3 length is 14 residues. Germline values: CDR1 MNHNY, CDR2 SVGAGI (reference sequence). This table comes from immunoSEQ multiplex PCR, and its TCRdb copy is limited to in-frame clones, with some not included. Of approximately 810,000 clones listed, about 92% are singletons.

V is TRBV6-6 and J is TRBJ2-3; D is unresolved. The TCR was taken from a man younger than 45 in good health. Specimen: naive CD8+ T cells sorted from blood. This CDR3 reads CASSYRDILDTQYF. DNA of the CDR3: TGTGCCAGCAGTTACCGCGACATTTTAGATACGCAGTATTTT.